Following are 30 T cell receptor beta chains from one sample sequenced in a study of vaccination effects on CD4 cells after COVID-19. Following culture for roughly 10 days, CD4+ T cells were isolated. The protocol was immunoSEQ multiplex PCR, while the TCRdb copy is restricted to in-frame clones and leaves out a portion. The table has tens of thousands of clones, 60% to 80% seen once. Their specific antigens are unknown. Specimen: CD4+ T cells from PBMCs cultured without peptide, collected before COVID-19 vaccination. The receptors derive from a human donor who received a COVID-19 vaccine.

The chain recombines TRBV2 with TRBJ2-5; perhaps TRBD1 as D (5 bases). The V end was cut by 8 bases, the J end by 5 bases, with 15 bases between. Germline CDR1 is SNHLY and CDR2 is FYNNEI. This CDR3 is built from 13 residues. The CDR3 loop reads CASLAQGWETQYF. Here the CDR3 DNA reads TGTGCCAGCCTCGCGCAGGGATGGGAGACCCAGTACTTC. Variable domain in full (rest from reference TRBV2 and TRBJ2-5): EPEVTQTPSHQVTQMGQEVILRCVPISNHLYFYWYRQILGQKVEFLVSFYNNEISEKSEIFDDQFSVERPDGSNFTLKIRSTKLEDSAMYFCASLAQGWETQYFGPGTRLLVL.

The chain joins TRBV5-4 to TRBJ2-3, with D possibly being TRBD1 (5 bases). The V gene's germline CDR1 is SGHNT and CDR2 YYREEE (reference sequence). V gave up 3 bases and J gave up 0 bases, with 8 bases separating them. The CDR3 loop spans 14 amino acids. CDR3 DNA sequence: TGTGCCAGCAGCTCCAGACAGAGCACAGATACGCAGTATTTT. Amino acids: CASSSRQSTDTQYF. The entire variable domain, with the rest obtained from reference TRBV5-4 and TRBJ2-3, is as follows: ETGVTQSPTHLIKTRGQQVTLRCSSQSGHNTVSWYQQALGQGPQFIFQYYREEENGRGNFPPRFSGLQFPNYSSELNVNALELDDSALYLCASSSRQSTDTQYFGPGTRLTVL.

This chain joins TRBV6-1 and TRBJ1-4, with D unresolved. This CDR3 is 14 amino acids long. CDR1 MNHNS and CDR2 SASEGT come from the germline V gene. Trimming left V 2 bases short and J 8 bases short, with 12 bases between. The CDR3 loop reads CASSELDEREKLFF. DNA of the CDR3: TGTGCCAGCAGTGAACTCGACGAACGAGAAAAACTGTTTTTT.

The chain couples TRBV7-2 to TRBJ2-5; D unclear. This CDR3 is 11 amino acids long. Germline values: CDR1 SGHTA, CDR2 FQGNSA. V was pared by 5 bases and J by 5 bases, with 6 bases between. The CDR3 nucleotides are TGTGCCAGCAGCATCGAGGAGACCCAGTACTTC. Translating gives CASSIEETQYF.

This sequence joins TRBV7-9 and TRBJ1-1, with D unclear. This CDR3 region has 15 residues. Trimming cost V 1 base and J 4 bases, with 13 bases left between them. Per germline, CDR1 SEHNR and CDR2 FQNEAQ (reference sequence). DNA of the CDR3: TGTGCCAGCAGCTTAGTGGCCCAAGCAGTCACTGAAGCTTTCTTT. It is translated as CASSLVAQAVTEAFF.

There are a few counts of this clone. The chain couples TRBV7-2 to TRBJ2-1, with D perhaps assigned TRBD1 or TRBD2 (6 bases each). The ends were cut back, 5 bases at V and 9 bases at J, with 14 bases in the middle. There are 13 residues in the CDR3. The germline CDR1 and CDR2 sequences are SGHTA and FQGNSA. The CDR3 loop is CASSQVGGTEQFF. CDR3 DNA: TGTGCCAGCAGCCAAGTGGGGGGCACTGAGCAGTTCTTC.

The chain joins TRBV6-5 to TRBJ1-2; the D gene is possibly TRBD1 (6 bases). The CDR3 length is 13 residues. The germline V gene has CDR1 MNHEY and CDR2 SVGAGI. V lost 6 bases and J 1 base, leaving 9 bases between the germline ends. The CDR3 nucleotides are TGTGCCAGCAGGGGGACAATTAACTATGGCTACACCTTC. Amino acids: CASRGTINYGYTF.

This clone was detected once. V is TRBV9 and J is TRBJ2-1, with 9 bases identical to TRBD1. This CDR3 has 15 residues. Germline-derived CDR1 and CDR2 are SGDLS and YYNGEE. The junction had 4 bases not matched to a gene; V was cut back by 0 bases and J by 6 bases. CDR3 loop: CASSVGGTGINEQFF. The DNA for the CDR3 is TGTGCCAGCAGCGTAGGGGGGACAGGGATCAATGAGCAGTTCTTC.

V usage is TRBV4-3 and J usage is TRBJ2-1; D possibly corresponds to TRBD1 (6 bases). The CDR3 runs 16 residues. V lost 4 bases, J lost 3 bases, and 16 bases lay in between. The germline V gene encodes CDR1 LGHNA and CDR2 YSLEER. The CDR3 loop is CASSRSTGSYYNEQFF. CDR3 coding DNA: TGCGCCAGCAGCCGATCGACAGGATCCTACTACAATGAGCAGTTCTTC.

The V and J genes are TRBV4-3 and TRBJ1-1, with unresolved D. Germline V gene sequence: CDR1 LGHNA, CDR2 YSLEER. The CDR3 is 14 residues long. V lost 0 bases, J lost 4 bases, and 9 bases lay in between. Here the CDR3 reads CASSQEGYFTEAFF. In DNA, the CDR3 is TGCGCCAGCAGCCAAGAGGGTTATTTCACTGAAGCTTTCTTT.

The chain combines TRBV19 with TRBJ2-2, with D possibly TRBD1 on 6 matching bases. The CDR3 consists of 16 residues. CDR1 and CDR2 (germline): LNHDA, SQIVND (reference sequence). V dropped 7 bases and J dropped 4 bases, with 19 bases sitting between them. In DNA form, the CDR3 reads TGTGCCAGTATTCAAAGGACCGGGACACCCACCGGGGAGCTGTTTTTT. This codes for CASIQRTGTPTGELFF.

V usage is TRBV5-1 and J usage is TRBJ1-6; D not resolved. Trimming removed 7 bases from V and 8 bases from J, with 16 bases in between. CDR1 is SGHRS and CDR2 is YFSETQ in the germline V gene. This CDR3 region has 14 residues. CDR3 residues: CASGLGEAHSPLHF. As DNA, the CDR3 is TGCGCCAGCGGTCTAGGAGAGGCCCATTCACCCCTCCACTTT.

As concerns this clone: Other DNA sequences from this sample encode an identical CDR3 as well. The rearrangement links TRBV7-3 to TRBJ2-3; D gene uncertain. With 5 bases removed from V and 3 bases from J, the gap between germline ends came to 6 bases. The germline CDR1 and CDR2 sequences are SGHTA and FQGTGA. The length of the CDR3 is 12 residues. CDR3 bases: TGTGCCAGCAGCCATGGGACAGATACGCAGTATTTT. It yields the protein CASSHGTDTQYF.

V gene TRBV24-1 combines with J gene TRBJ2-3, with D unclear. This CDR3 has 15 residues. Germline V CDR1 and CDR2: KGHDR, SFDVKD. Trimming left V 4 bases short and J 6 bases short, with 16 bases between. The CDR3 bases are TGTGCCACCAGTGAGACGACTGGACCTGGGGATACGCAGTATTTT. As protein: CATSETTGPGDTQYF.

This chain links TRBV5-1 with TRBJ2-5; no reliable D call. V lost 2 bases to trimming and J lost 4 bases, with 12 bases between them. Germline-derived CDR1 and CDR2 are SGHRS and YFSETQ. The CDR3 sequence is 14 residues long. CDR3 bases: TGCGCCAGCAGCTTCTCTATGGTCGGAGAGACCCAGTACTTC. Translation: CASSFSMVGETQYF.

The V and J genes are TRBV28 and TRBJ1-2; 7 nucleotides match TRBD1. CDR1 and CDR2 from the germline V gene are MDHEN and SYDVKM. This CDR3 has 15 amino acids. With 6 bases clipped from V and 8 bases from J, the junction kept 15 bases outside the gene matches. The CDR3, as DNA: TGTGCCAGCAGCGAACCGGGACAGTCCAGGCGGGGCTACACCTTC. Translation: CASSEPGQSRRGYTF.

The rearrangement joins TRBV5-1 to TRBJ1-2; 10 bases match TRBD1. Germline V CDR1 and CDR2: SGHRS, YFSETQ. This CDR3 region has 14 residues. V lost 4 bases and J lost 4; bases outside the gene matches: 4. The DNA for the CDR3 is TGCGCCAGCAGCGCGACAGGGGGCGGCTATGGCTACACCTTC. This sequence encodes CASSATGGGYGYTF.

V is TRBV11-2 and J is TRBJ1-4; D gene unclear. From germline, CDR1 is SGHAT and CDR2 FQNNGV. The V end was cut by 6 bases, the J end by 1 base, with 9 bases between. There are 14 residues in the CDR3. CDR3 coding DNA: TGTGCCAGCAGTCCGTCATTAACTAATGAAAAACTGTTTTTT. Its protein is CASSPSLTNEKLFF. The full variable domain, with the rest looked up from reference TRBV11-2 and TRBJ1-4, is EAGVAQSPRYKIIEKRQSVAFWCNPISGHATLYWYQQILGQGPKLLIQFQNNGVVDDSQLPKDRFSAERLKGVDSTLKIQPAKLEDSAVYLCASSPSLTNEKLFFGSGTQLSVL.

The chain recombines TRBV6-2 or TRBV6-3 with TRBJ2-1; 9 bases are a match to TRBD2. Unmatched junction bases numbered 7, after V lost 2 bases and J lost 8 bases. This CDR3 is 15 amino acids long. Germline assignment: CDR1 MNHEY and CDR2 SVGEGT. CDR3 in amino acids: CASSYLAGGPYEQFF. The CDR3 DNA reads TGTGCCAGCAGTTACCTGGCGGGGGGGCCCTATGAGCAGTTCTTC.

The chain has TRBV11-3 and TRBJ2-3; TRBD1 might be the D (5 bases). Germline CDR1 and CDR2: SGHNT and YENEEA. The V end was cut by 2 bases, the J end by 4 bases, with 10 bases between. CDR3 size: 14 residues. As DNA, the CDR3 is TGTGCCAGCAGCTTACGGTCCAGGGCAGATACGCAGTATTTT. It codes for CASSLRSRADTQYF.

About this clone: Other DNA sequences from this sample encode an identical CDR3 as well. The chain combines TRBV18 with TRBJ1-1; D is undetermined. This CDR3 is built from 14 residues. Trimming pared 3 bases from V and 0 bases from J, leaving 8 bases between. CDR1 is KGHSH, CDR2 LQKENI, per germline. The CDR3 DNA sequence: TGTGCCAGCTCACCCGATAGACTGAACACTGAAGCTTTCTTT. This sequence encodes CASSPDRLNTEAFF.

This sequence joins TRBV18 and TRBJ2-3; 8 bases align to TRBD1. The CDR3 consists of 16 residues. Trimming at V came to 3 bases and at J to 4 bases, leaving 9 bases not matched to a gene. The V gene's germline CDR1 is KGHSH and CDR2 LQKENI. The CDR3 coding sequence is TGTGCCAGCTCACCGCGGACAGGGCCGGTGCCAGATACGCAGTATTTT. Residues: CASSPRTGPVPDTQYF.

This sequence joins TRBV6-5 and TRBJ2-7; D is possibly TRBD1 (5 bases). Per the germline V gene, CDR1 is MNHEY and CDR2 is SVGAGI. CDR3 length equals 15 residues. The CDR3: CASKSQQVTSYKQYV. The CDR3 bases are TGTGCCAGCAAATCGCAACAGGTGACCTCCTACAAGCAGTACGTC.

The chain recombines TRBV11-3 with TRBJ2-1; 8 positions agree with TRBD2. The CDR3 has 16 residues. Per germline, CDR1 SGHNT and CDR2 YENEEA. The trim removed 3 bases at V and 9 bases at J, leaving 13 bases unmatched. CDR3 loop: CASSFNLAGSHSEQFF. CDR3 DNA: TGTGCCAGCAGCTTCAATTTAGCGGGGAGCCATAGTGAGCAGTTCTTC.

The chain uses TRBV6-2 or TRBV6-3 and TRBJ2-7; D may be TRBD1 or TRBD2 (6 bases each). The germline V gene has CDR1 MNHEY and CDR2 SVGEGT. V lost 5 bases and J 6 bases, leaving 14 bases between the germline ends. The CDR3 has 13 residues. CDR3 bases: TGTGCCAGCAGTGGCGCCAGGGGAGGCGAGCAGTACGTC. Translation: CASSGARGGEQYV.

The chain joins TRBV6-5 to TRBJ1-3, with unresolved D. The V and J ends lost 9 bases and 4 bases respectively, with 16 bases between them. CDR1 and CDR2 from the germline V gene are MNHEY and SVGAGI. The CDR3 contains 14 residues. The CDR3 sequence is CARKVRGVGNTIYF. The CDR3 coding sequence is TGTGCCAGAAAGGTCCGGGGAGTGGGAAACACCATATATTTT.

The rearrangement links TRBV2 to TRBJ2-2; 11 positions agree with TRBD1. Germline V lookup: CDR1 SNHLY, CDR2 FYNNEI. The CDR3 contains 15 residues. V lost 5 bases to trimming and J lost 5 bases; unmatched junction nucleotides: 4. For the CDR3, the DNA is TGTGCCAGCAGTCGCCGGGACAGGGGGACCGGGGAGCTGTTTTTT. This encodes CASSRRDRGTGELFF.

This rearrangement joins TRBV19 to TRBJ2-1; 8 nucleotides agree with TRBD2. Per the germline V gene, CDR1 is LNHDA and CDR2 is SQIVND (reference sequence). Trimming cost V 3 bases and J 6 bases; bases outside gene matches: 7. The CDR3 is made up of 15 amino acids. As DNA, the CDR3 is TGTGCCAGTAGTATTCCAAGCGGGGGTTTCAATGAGCAGTTCTTC. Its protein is CASSIPSGGFNEQFF.

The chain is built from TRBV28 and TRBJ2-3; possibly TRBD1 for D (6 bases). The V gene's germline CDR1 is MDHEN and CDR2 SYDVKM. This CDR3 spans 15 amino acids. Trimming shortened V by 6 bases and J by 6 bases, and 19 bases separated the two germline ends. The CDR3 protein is CASRPTGIGSDTQYF. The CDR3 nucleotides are TGTGCCAGCAGGCCCACAGGGATAGGCAGCGATACGCAGTATTTT.

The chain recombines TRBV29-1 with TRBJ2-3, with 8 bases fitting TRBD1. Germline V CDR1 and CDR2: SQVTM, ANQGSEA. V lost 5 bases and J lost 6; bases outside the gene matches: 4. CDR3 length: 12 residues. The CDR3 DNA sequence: TGCAGCGTTAACAGGGGGGACGATACGCAGTATTTT. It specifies CSVNRGDDTQYF.